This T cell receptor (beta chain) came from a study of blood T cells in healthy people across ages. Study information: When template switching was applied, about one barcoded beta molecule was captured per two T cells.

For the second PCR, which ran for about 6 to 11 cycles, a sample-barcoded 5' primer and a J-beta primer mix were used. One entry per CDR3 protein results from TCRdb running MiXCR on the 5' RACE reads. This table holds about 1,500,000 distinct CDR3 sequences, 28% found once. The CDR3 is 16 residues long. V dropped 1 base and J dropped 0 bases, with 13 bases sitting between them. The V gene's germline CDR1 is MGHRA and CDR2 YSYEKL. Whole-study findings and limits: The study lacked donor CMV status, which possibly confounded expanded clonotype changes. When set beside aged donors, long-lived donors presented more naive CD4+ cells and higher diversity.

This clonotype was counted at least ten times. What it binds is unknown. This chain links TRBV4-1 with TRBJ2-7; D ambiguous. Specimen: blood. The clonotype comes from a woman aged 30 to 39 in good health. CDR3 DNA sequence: TGCGCCAGCAGCCAAGTTGAGACGCCGAGCTCCTACGAGCAGTACTTC. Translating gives CASSQVETPSSYEQYF.